The clone carrying this T cell receptor beta chain has just a few counts. In the authors' methods: Quantification of nucleated cells was approximated via reference gene primer amplification. Generated by immunoSEQ multiplex PCR, the TCRdb table keeps only in-frame clones and is missing some. That table is the source of V, J and clone size, and D and trimming were worked out from the DNA. Of some 360,000 clones listed, more than 70% are singletons. These data originate in a study of blood T cell repertoires in COVID-19. Overall study context: COVID-19 samples from acute and convalescent phases originated in the United States, Italy and Spain. Sources were T cells, B-cell-depleted T cells, or PBMCs; the material itself was cDNA or gDNA.

The V gene end was trimmed by 0 bases and the J gene end by 7 bases; junction bases not matched to a gene: 12. Germline assignment: CDR1 MGHRA and CDR2 YSYEKL. This CDR3 region has 18 residues. This TCR was recovered from a woman aged 55-75 years with COVID-19, enrolled during active disease. The V and J genes are TRBV4-1 and TRBJ2-1; 10 bases are shared with TRBD1. The material sequenced was peripheral blood. The CDR3 coding sequence is TGCGCCAGCAGCCAAGATAGGCCAGGACAGGGGGAAAGGAATGAGCAGTTCTTC. Its translation is CASSQDRPGQGERNEQFF.